These 14 T cell receptor beta chains share one sample of origin, sequenced in a study of blood T cells in healthy people across ages. A J-beta primer mix and a sample-barcoded 5' primer were used in a second PCR of roughly 6 to 11 cycles. TCRdb recomputed calls from the 5' RACE reads with MiXCR, one row per CDR3 protein. The table shows roughly 1,800,000 distinct CDR3 sequences, with around half occurring only once. Sequencing was performed on blood. These receptor sequences come from a woman aged 35 to 49 in good health.

The table lists this clonotype with a few counts. The gene calls are TRBV12-3 or TRBV12-4 and TRBJ1-5; D might be TRBD1 (5 bases). The CDR3 loop spans 14 amino acids. Trimming took off 3 bases at V and 3 bases at J, with 9 bases between the two ends. DNA of the CDR3: TGTGCCAGCAGTTTGGCAGGGCTCAATCAGCCCCAGCATTTT. This translates into CASSLAGLNQPQHF.

This chain links TRBV12-3 or TRBV12-4 with TRBJ2-3, with 9 bases that match TRBD1. Germline trimming cut 5 bases from V and 3 bases from J; bases unmatched to any gene: 9. The CDR3 is 16 amino acids. The CDR3, as DNA: TGTGCCAGCAGTGGGGAAGGGACAGGGTTTACAGATACGCAGTATTTT. Protein sequence: CASSGEGTGFTDTQYF.

This clonotype was seen a handful of times. The V call is TRBV9, the J call TRBJ2-1; 12 nucleotides agree with TRBD2. Trimming at V came to 1 base and at J to 7 bases, leaving 9 bases not matched to a gene. Germline CDR1 reads SGDLS; CDR2 reads YYNGEE. The CDR3 is 17 amino acids. The CDR3 region is CASSVNRASGGGNEQFF. CDR3 in DNA: TGTGCCAGCAGCGTAAACAGGGCTAGCGGGGGGGGGAATGAGCAGTTCTTC.

This clonotype has only one observation. CDR3 sequence: CAQPDGTYNEQFF. Written as DNA, the CDR3 is TGTGCCCAGCCGGACGGAACCTACAATGAGCAGTTCTTC. This rearrangement joins TRBV21-1 to TRBJ2-1. TRBV21-1 is a pseudogene locus. This CDR3 is 13 amino acids long.

The chain has TRBV20-1 and TRBJ2-5; 10 bases are shared with TRBD2. Trimming took 6 bases from V and 4 from J; bases not matched to a gene: 11. The V gene's germline CDR1 is DFQATT and CDR2 SNEGSKA (reference sequence). The CDR3 is 15 residues long. CDR3 residues: CSARSAGGFRETQYF. The CDR3 region has the DNA TGCAGTGCCCGATCAGCGGGGGGGTTTCGAGAGACCCAGTACTTC.

This clonotype occurred a few times. The genes are TRBV27 and TRBJ2-1; 8 positions match TRBD2. This CDR3 comprises 16 residues. Germline CDR1 MNHEY, CDR2 SMNVEV (reference sequence). V shed 5 bases, J shed 6 bases, and the junction held 12 bases outside the gene matches. CDR3 DNA: TGTGCCAGCAGTCGCCCGCGGGGGGCCTTAACCAATGAGCAGTTCTTC. Protein product: CASSRPRGALTNEQFF.

This chain joins TRBV6-5 and TRBJ1-2; tentatively, D is TRBD1 (5 bases). Trimming stripped 7 bases from V and 4 bases from J, with 16 bases between. This CDR3 comprises 14 residues. The germline CDR1 and CDR2 sequences are MNHEY and SVGAGI. In DNA, the CDR3 is TGTGCCAGCACCAAAGGTCCGAGGGGCTATGGCTACACCTTC. Protein sequence: CASTKGPRGYGYTF.

Details on this clonotype: One end of the junction is discordant with germline, which a read error may explain. The V call is TRBV7-7, the J call TRBJ2-1; 7 nucleotides match TRBD1. Germline V gives CDR1 SSHAT, CDR2 FNYEAQ (reference sequence). The CDR3 extends over 13 amino acids. In DNA form, the CDR3 reads TGTGCTAGCAGTCATCAGGGGGACAATGAGCAGTTCTTC. Its protein product is CASSHQGDNEQFF.

The V and J genes are TRBV7-2 and TRBJ2-4; 9 bases align to TRBD2. The CDR3 is 15 amino acids. J gave up 3 bases and V 5 bases, and 5 bases lay outside the gene matches. Germline loops: CDR1 SGHTA, CDR2 FQGNSA. CDR3 loop: CASSPGRGGKNIQYF. DNA of the CDR3: TGTGCCAGCAGCCCCGGGCGGGGGGGCAAAAACATTCAGTACTTC.

V and J are TRBV20-1 and TRBJ1-2; D unclear. With 5 bases removed from V and 4 bases from J, the gap between germline ends came to 14 bases. This CDR3 is 13 amino acids long. Germline CDR1 is DFQATT and CDR2 is SNEGSKA (reference sequence). This CDR3 is CSAPRPGIYGYTF. The CDR3 DNA sequence: TGCAGTGCTCCAAGGCCGGGTATCTATGGCTACACCTTC.

This clonotype came up a few times. The genes are TRBV20-1 and TRBJ2-3; D may be TRBD2 (5 bases). This CDR3 is built from 17 residues. The V and J ends lost 1 base and 0 bases respectively, with 17 bases between them. The V gene's germline CDR1 is DFQATT and CDR2 SNEGSKA (reference sequence). The chain's CDR3 is CSARVRAADFSTDTQYF. In nucleotides, the CDR3 is TGCAGTGCTAGAGTTCGGGCAGCGGATTTTAGCACAGATACGCAGTATTTT.

The chain uses TRBV6-5 and TRBJ1-2; possible D gene TRBD1, 5 bases. Germline CDR1 reads MNHEY; CDR2 reads SVGAGI. The V end lost 0 bases, the J end lost 5 bases, and 13 bases lay between the germline ends. The CDR3 has 15 residues. The CDR3 DNA follows: TGTGCCAGCAGTTACTCACAGGTTGCCGGGTATGGCTACACCTTC. Its protein is CASSYSQVAGYGYTF.

The rearrangement uses TRBV4-1 and TRBJ2-1; 7 bases align to TRBD1. Matching the DNA end better, TRBJ2-7 makes the J call doubtful. This CDR3 comprises 18 residues. Germline CDR1 reads MGHRA; CDR2 reads YSYEKL. CDR3 region: CASSQDSWYRGTYNEQYF. The CDR3 coding sequence is TGCGCCAGCAGCCAAGATTCTTGGTACAGGGGAACCTACAATGAGCAGTACTTC.

This clonotype was seen more than once but under ten times. CDR3 coding DNA: TGTGCCAGCAAGGGCAGGGTTTACGAGCAGTACTTC. Translating it yields CASKGRVYEQYF. V is TRBV27 and J is TRBJ2-7, with D possibly matching TRBD1 (5 bases). Germline CDR1 and CDR2: MNHEY and SMNVEV (reference sequence). Trimming took off 7 bases at V and 4 bases at J, with 11 bases between the two ends. The CDR3 loop spans 12 amino acids.